This entry features one TCR beta chain sequence. This receptor's antigen is unknown. No qualities accompany the bases; no much larger clone lies one base away. Graves' hyperthyroidism was defined as stable when no progression to ophthalmopathy occurred over 18 months of follow-up. Hyperthyroidism patients were newly diagnosed, had a disease duration of under 2 months, and were aged 18 to 65 years. The study excluded patients with uncontrolled infections, other autoimmune diseases, pregnancy or lactation. Clinical symptoms, serum thyroxine and TRAb, thyroid ultrasound, and orbital computed tomography formed the basis for the diagnoses. Ficoll-Paque density gradient centrifugation was used to isolate PBMCs from under 11 ml of fresh peripheral blood. Total RNA was extracted using Trizol reagent, and RNA quality was assessed on an Agilent 2100 Bioanalyzer. This record belongs to a study of T cells in Graves' hyperthyroidism and ophthalmopathy (dated by TCRdb to the late 2010s). Study-level background: Peripheral blood samples were taken at initial diagnosis, before any treatment was given. To identify TCR V-J signatures that set the groups apart, the researchers used a discovery cohort of 100 or so patients, made up of fewer than 50 with Graves' ophthalmopathy and 55 to 65 with stable Graves' hyperthyroidism. For training and testing, the 100 patients in the discovery cohort were randomly divided in a 7:3 ratio. The paper describes TCR Vbeta CDR3 sequencing of 120 to 150 peripheral blood samples, made up of approximately 40 ophthalmopathy patients, over 70 hyperthyroidism patients and 17 progressor patients. After sampling, hyperthyroidism patients received methimazole starting at 30 mg daily, and ophthalmopathy patients received high-dose intravenous methylprednisolone. Thyroid tissue and blood T-cell repertoires from about 6 Graves' hyperthyroidism patients were also compared in the study. An independent validation cohort of around 20 hyperthyroidism patients and about 15 patients who later progressed to ophthalmopathy tested prospective prediction of ophthalmopathy.

There are 18 amino acids in the CDR3, from cysteine to phenylalanine inclusive. Only the CDR3 DNA is retained, 54 bases long and in frame from the first base. For CDR1 and CDR2, the germline V gene lists SGHTA and FQGNSA. Overall study outcomes, separate from this receptor: In validation, the model predicted progression to ophthalmopathy with about 71% sensitivity and less than 80% specificity, a median of around 6.6 months before onset. Most expanded thyroid clonotypes (frequency above 0.001) were also detected in blood, suggesting blood repertoires may reflect thyroid immune responses. Sample size was not statistically predetermined, and blinding of investigators to group allocation was not performed. A model built on a 13 V-J signature distinguished ophthalmopathy from stable hyperthyroidism, reaching 85% to 90% sensitivity and around 81% specificity in cross-validation and 80%/75% in testing.

Amplification of TCR beta CDR3 regions was carried out from RNA transcripts. The first round of RT-PCR for the TCR CDR3 was performed with the HTBI primer set and the Qiagen OneStep RT-PCR kit. A second multiplex PCR round built the libraries, followed by size selection and purification. Sequencing of the libraries was done on an Illumina HiSeq2000 using paired-end 100 bp reads. Per the source publication's procedure: SOAPnuke was used to process the raw data, throwing out any read that contained adapters or uncalled bases, had a mean Phred below 15, or lacked an exact constant-primer or identifier match. High-quality paired reads were merged using COPE v1.2.5, and each unique nucleotide sequence was defined as a clonotype. MiTCR v1.1 was used to align clonotypes to the IMGT TRBV, TRBD and TRBJ reference segments. The analysis was restricted to V-J combinations with a frequency above 0.0001, which together covered approximately 99% of the repertoires. A TCS score was defined as the ratio of F50 (clonal expansion) to E x V (chaos), with BLOSUM62-based TCRdist applied between CDR3 peptides within each V-J. Welch's t-statistics and random forest reduced 500 to 550 V-J features to under 15, which were used in a naive Bayes classifier (R e1071). TCRdb trimmed the raw reads at Q25, called clones with MiXCR and kept productive beta chains. Here each entry gathers all rows of one CDR3 protein and keeps the most common genes and DNA. None of the V and J calls come from the authors' own analysis; TCRdb made them. For this sample the table gives about 590,000 distinct CDR3 sequences, of which more than 15% were detected only once. The biggest ten clones account for 6.5% to 8% of the sample.

Recombination linked TRBV7-2 to TRBJ2-1, and 7 bases in between align with TRBD2. The end of the DNA fits TRBJ2-7 better, so the J call may be wrong. Sequenced material: blood. The TCR originated in a woman between 25 and 40 years old with Graves' hyperthyroidism. CDR3 reads: CASSPYFMREGPHNEQYF. The DNA is as follows: TGTGCCAGCAGCCCCTACTTCATGAGGGAGGGCCCCCACAATGAGCAGTACTTC.